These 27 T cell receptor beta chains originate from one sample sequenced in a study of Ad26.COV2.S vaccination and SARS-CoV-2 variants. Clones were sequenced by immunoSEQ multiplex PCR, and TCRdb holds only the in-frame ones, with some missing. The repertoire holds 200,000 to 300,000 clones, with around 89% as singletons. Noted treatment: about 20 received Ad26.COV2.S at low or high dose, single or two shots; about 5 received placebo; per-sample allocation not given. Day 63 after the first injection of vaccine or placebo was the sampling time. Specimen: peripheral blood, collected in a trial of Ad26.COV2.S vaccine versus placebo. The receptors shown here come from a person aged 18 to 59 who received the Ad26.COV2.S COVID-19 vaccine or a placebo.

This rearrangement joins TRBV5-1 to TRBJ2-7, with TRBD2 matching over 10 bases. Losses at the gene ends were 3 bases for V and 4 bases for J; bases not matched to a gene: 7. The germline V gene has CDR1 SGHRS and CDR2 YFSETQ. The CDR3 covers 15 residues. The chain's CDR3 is CASSWLAGAGYEQYF. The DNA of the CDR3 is TGCGCCAGCAGCTGGCTAGCGGGAGCGGGTTACGAGCAGTACTTC.

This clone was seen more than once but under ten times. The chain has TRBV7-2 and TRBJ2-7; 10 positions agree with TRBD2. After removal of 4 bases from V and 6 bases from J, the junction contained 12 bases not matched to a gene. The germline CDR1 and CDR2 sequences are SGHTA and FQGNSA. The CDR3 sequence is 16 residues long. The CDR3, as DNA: TGTGCCAGCAGCTCCGGTAGCGGGGGGATCCTAACCGAGCAGTACTTC. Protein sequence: CASSSGSGGILTEQYF.

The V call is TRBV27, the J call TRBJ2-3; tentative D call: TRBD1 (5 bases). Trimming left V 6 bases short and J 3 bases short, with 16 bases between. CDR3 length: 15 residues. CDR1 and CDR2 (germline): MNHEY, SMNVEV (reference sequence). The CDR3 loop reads CASSFTRVRTDTQYF. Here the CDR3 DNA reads TGTGCCAGCAGCTTTACCAGGGTGCGTACAGATACGCAGTATTTT.

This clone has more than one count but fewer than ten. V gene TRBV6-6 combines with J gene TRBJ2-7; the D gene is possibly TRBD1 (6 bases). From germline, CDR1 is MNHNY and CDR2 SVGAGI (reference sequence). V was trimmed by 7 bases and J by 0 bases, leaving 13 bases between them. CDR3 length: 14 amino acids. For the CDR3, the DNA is TGTGCCAGCACCCTGCGACAGGTCTCCTACGAGCAGTACTTC. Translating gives CASTLRQVSYEQYF.

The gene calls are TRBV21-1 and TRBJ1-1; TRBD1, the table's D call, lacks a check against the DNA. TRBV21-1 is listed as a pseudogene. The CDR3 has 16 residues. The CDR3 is CASSNWTGGRNTEAFF. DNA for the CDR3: TGTGCCAGCAGCAACTGGACAGGGGGCCGGAACACTGAAGCTTTCTTT.

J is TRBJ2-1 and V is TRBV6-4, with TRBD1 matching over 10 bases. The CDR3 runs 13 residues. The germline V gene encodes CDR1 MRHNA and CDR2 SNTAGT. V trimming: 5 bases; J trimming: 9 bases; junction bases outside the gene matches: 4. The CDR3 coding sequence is TGTGCCAGCAGTATCGACAGGGGGCTTGAGCAGTTCTTC. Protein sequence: CASSIDRGLEQFF.

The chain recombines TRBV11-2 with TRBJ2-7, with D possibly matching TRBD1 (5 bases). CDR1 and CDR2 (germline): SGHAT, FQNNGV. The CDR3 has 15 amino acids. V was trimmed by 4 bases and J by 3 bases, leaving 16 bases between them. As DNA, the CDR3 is TGTGCCAGCAGCTACCGCAGGGTTGAGAGCTACGAGCAGTACTTC. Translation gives CASSYRRVESYEQYF.

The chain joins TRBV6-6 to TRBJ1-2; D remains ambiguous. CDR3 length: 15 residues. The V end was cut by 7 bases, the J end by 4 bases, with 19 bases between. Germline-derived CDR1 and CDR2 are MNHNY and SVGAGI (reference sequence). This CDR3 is CASTTGNVRVYGYTF. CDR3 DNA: TGTGCCAGCACCACGGGGAATGTTAGGGTCTATGGCTACACCTTC.

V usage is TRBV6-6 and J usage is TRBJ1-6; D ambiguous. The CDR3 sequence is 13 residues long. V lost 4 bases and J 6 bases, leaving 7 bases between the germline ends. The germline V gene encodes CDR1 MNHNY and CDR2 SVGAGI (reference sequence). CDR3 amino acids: CASSSPGNSPLHF. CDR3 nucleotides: TGTGCCAGCAGTTCCCCGGGTAATTCACCCCTCCACTTT.

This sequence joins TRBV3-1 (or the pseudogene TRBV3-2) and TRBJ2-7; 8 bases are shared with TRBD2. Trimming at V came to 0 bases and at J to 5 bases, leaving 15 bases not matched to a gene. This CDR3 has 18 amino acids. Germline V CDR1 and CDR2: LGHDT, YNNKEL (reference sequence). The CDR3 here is CASSQETSSGFSPHEQYF. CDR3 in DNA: TGTGCCAGCAGCCAAGAGACATCTAGCGGGTTCTCTCCCCACGAGCAGTACTTC.

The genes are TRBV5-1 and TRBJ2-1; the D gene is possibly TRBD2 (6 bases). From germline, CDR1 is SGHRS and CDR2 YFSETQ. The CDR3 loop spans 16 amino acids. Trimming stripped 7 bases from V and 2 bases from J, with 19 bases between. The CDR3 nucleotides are TGCGCCAGCTCAGGGTACGGGAGATCCACCTACAATGAGCAGTTCTTC. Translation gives CASSGYGRSTYNEQFF.

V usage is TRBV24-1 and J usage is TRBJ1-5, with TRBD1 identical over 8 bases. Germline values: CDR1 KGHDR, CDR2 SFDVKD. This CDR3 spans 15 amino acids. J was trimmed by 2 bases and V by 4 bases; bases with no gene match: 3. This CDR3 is CATSETGQGNQPQHF. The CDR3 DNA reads TGTGCCACCAGTGAGACGGGACAGGGCAATCAGCCCCAGCATTTT.

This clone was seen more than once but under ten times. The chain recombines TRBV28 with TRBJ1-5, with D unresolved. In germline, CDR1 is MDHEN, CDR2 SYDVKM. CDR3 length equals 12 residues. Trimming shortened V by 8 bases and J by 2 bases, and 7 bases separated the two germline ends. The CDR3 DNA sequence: TGTGCCAGCGGCGGGGGCAATCAGCCCCAGCATTTT. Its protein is CASGGGNQPQHF. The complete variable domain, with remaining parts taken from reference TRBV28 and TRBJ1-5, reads DVKVTQSSRYLVKRTGEKVFLECVQDMDHENMFWYRQDPGLGLRLIYFSYDVKMKEKGDIPEGYSVSREKKERFSLILESASTNQTSMYLCASGGGNQPQHFGDGTRLSIL.

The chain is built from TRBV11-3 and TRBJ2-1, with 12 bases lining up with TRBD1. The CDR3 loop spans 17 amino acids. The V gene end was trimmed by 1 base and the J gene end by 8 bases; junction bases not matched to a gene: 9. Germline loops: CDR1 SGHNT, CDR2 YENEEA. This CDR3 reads CASSLAFGTGGLDEQFF. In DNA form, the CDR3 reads TGTGCCAGCAGCTTAGCCTTCGGGACAGGGGGCTTAGATGAGCAGTTCTTC.

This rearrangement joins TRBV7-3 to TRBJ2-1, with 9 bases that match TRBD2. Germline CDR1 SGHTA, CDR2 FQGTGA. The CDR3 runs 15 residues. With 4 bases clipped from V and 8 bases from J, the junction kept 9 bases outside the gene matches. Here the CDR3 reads CASSYISGRLYEQFF. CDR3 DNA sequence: TGTGCCAGCAGCTACATTAGCGGGAGATTGTATGAGCAGTTCTTC.

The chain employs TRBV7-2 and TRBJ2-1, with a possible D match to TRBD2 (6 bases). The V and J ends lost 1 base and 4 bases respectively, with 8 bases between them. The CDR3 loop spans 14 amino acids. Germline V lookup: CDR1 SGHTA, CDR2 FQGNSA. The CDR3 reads CASSLGGGYNEQFF. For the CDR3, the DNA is TGTGCCAGCAGCTTAGGGGGAGGATACAATGAGCAGTTCTTC.

In nucleotides, the CDR3 is TGTGCCAGCAGCTGGAATTACGATACGCAGTATTTT. It is translated as CASSWNYDTQYF. This rearrangement joins TRBV5-4 to TRBJ2-3; no clear D gene. Trimming pared 3 bases from V and 6 bases from J, leaving 8 bases between. CDR1 is SGHNT and CDR2 is YYREEE in the germline V gene (reference sequence). This CDR3 region has 12 residues.

The CDR3 bases are TGTGCCAGCAGCTTGCCGGGACAGGAGTATGGCTACACCTTC. Translated, it gives CASSLPGQEYGYTF. This chain uses TRBV7-8 with TRBJ1-2; 8 nucleotides agree with TRBD1. Germline V lookup: CDR1 SGHVS, CDR2 FQNEAQ. The V gene end was trimmed by 3 bases and the J gene end by 5 bases; junction bases not matched to a gene: 5. The CDR3 is made up of 14 amino acids. The full variable domain, in which reference TRBV7-8 and TRBJ1-2 provide the parts outside the CDR3, is GAGVSQSPRYKVAKRGQDVALRCDPISGHVSLFWYQQALGQGPEFLTYFQNEAQLDKSGLPSDRFFAERPEGSVSTLKIQRTQQEDSAVYLCASSLPGQEYGYTFGSGTRLTVV.

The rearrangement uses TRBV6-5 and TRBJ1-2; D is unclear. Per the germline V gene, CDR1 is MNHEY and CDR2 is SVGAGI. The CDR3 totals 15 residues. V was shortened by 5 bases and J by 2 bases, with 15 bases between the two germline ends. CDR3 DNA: TGTGCCAGCAGTCGAGTTGGCAACCTAAACTATGGCTACACCTTC. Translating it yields CASSRVGNLNYGYTF.

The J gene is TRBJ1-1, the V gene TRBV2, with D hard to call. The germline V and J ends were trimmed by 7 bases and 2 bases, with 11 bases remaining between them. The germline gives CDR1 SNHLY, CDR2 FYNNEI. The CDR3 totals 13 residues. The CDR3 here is CASIRIVNTEAFF. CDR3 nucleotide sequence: TGTGCCAGCATCAGGATAGTAAACACTGAAGCTTTCTTT.

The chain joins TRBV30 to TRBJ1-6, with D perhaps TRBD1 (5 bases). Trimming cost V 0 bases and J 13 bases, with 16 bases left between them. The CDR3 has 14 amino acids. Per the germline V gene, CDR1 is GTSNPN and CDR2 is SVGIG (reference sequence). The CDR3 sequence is CAWSVSRATDPLHF. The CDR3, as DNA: TGTGCCTGGAGTGTTTCCAGGGCGACCGATCCCCTCCACTTT.

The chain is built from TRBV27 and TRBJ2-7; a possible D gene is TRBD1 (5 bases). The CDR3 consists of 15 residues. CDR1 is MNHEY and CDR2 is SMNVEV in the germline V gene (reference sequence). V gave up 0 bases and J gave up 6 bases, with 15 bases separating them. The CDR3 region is CASSLSQGAPTEQYF. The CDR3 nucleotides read TGTGCCAGCAGTTTATCGCAGGGCGCCCCCACCGAGCAGTACTTC.

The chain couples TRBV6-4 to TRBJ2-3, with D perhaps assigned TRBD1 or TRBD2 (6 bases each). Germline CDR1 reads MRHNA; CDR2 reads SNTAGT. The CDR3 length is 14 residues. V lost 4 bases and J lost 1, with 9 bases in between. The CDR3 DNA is TGTGCCAGCAGTGCCGGGGGCGGCACAGATACGCAGTATTTT. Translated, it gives CASSAGGGTDTQYF.

CDR3 DNA sequence: TGTGCCAGCAGCCTAGGGGACACCGCGGGCTATGGCTACACCTTC. It codes for CASSLGDTAGYGYTF. The chain combines TRBV28 with TRBJ1-2; D is possibly TRBD1 (6 bases). Germline lookup yields CDR1 MDHEN and CDR2 SYDVKM. Trimming shortened V by 6 bases and J by 4 bases, and 18 bases separated the two germline ends. This CDR3 contains 15 residues.

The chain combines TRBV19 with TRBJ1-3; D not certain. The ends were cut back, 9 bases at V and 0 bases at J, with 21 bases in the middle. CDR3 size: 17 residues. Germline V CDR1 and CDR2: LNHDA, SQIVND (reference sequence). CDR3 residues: CASTSPGFPSSGNTIYF. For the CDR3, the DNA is TGTGCCAGCACCTCCCCGGGATTCCCATCCTCTGGAAACACCATATATTTT.

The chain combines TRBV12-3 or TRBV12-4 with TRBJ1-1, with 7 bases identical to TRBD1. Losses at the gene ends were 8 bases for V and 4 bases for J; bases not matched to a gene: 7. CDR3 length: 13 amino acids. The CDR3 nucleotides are TGTGCCAGCCAAAAAGCAGGGGGCACTGAAGCTTTCTTT. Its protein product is CASQKAGGTEAFF.

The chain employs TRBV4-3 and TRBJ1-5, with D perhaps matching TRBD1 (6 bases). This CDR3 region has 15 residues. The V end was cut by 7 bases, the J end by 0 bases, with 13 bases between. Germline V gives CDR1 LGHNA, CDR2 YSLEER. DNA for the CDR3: TGCGCCAGCACCTTGGACAGAAATAGCAATCAGCCCCAGCATTTT. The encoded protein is CASTLDRNSNQPQHF.